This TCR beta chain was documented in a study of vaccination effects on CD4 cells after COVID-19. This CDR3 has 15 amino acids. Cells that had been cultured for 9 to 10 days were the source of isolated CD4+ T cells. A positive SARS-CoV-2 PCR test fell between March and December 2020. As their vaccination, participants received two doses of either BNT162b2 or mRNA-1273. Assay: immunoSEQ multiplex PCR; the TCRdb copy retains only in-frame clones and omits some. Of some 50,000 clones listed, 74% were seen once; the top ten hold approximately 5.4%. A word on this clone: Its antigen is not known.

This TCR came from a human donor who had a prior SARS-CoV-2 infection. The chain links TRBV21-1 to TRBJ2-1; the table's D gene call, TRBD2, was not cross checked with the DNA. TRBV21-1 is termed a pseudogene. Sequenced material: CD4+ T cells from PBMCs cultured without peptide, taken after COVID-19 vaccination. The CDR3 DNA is TGTGCCAGCAGCCATTCACTAGCGGGAGGGCCAATCCGGTTCTTC. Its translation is CASSHSLAGGPIRFF.